The 20 T cell receptor beta chains given below trace back to one sample, sequenced in a study of blood T cell repertoires in COVID-19. Repertoires were generated with immunoSEQ multiplex PCR, while TCRdb's copy carries only in-frame clones and drops some. The sample holds under 250,000 clones, roughly nine tenths seen once. Sequencing used peripheral blood. The receptors here all came from a man in his sixties with COVID-19, enrolled during active disease.

The chain combines TRBV25-1 with TRBJ1-1; D uncertain. Germline assignment: CDR1 MGHDK and CDR2 SYGVNS. V was trimmed by 5 bases and J by 0 bases, leaving 7 bases between them. The CDR3 has 13 amino acids. The DNA of the CDR3 is TGTGCCAGCAGTCCGTACATGAACACTGAAGCTTTCTTT. It specifies CASSPYMNTEAFF.

This clone was counted a single time. The chain joins TRBV23-1 to TRBJ1-2; weak D call: TRBD1 (5 bases). TRBV23-1 is assigned to the ORF class and has an uncertain function. V dropped 7 bases and J dropped 4 bases, with 19 bases sitting between them. This CDR3 contains 15 residues. The CDR3 sequence is CASNLRQPNLYGYTF. CDR3 sequence (DNA): TGCGCCAGCAATTTACGACAGCCGAACCTCTATGGCTACACCTTC.

This clone occurred a few times. The chain employs TRBV6-1 and TRBJ1-3, with a weak D call TRBD1 (5 bases). Germline V gene lookup returns CDR1 MNHNS and CDR2 SASEGT. This CDR3 comprises 14 residues. Trimming removed 3 bases from V and 2 bases from J, with 8 bases in between. CDR3: CASSEPGTGNTIYF. CDR3 DNA sequence: TGTGCCAGCAGTGAGCCAGGGACTGGAAACACCATATATTTT.

The chain combines TRBV5-8 with TRBJ2-7; 7 positions agree with TRBD2. Looked up from germline, CDR1 is SGHTS and CDR2 is YDEGEE. The CDR3 consists of 19 residues. V was clipped by 3 bases and J by 3 bases; unmatched bases: 21. The CDR3 here is CASSSPLDPRTSVLYEQYF. In DNA, the CDR3 is TGTGCCAGCAGCTCCCCTCTCGACCCTCGGACTAGTGTCCTCTACGAGCAGTACTTC.

The rearrangement links TRBV18 to TRBJ2-1, with TRBD2 as a possible D gene (6 bases). Germline values: CDR1 KGHSH, CDR2 LQKENI. CDR3 length: 17 amino acids. Trimming took 2 bases from V and 8 from J, leaving 22 bases between them. The CDR3 here is CASSPAYTFSPSDEQFF. CDR3 DNA sequence: TGTGCCAGCTCACCAGCTTATACGTTTAGTCCTAGCGATGAGCAGTTCTTC.

This clone was recorded only once. The rearrangement uses TRBV7-2 and TRBJ2-5, with a possible D match to TRBD1 (5 bases). Trimming took 5 bases from V and 5 from J, leaving 15 bases between them. The germline CDR1 and CDR2 sequences are SGHTA and FQGNSA. The length of the CDR3 is 14 residues. The CDR3 coding sequence is TGTGCCAGCAGCCTGTCCAGGGCTCGGGAGACCCAGTACTTC. Translation: CASSLSRARETQYF.

The chain has TRBV15 and TRBJ2-7; 12 positions match TRBD2. The germline V gene has CDR1 LNHNV and CDR2 YYDKDF (reference sequence). Trimming took 0 bases from V and 2 from J; bases not matched to a gene: 17. The CDR3 is 21 residues long. The DNA for the CDR3 is TGTGCCACCAGCAGAGATTTATTAGGTCCTAGCGGGAGGGCCGAACCCTACGAGCAGTACTTC. It translates to CATSRDLLGPSGRAEPYEQYF.

This clone occurred many times. The chain is built from TRBV5-1 and TRBJ2-1, with D unresolved. The CDR3 sequence is 14 residues long. Per germline, CDR1 SGHRS and CDR2 YFSETQ. V was cut by 0 bases and J by 5 bases, with 9 bases left in between. The CDR3 loop reads CASSLGSGNNEQFF. The CDR3 nucleotides read TGCGCCAGCAGCTTGGGTTCCGGTAACAATGAGCAGTTCTTC.

The chain uses TRBV2 and TRBJ2-7; no clear D. Between the trimmed V and J ends, which lost 6 bases and 0 bases, there was a span of 18 bases. Germline V gene data show CDR1 as SNHLY and CDR2 as FYNNEI. The CDR3 sequence is 16 residues long. The CDR3 sequence is CASREKLGLGSYEQYF. CDR3 DNA sequence: TGTGCCAGCAGGGAGAAGCTAGGATTAGGCTCCTACGAGCAGTACTTC.

The gene calls are TRBV20-1 and TRBJ2-3; TRBD1 is a possible D gene (7 bases). The V end lost 3 bases, the J end lost 3 bases, and 13 bases lay between the germline ends. The CDR3 sequence is 14 residues long. The germline V gene has CDR1 DFQATT and CDR2 SNEGSKA (reference sequence). CDR3 sequence (DNA): TGCAGTGCTAGTCGGGCAGGGGGGACAGATACGCAGTATTTT. Translating it yields CSASRAGGTDTQYF.

This sequence joins TRBV5-6 and TRBJ2-1, with 9 bases fitting TRBD1. The CDR3 spans 15 residues. After removal of 0 bases from V and 10 bases from J, the junction contained 8 bases not matched to a gene. The germline V gene encodes CDR1 SGHDT and CDR2 YYEEEE. The CDR3 coding sequence is TGTGCCAGCAGCTTGGGAGGGACAGGGTACGACGAGCAGTTCTTC. Translation gives CASSLGGTGYDEQFF.

V usage is TRBV19 and J usage is TRBJ2-1, with TRBD1 as a possible D gene (6 bases). V lost 2 bases to trimming and J lost 4 bases, with 15 bases between them. Germline V gives CDR1 LNHDA, CDR2 SQIVND (reference sequence). This CDR3 has 16 amino acids. The CDR3 DNA reads as TGTGCCAGTAGTATATCGGTGACAGGATTATACAATGAGCAGTTCTTC. Amino acid sequence: CASSISVTGLYNEQFF.

The V and J genes are TRBV6-5 and TRBJ2-7; the D gene is possibly TRBD1 (6 bases). The CDR3 runs to 16 residues. Per the germline V gene, CDR1 is MNHEY and CDR2 is SVGAGI. V was cut by 4 bases and J by 0 bases, with 16 bases left in between. Written as DNA, the CDR3 is TGTGCCAGCAGTTCAAGCCCCTGGACAGCCTCCTACGAGCAGTACTTC. Protein product: CASSSSPWTASYEQYF.

The chain recombines TRBV5-1 with TRBJ2-5, with a possible D match to TRBD1 (6 bases). Trimming removed 5 bases at V and 1 base at J, with 18 bases between. This CDR3 comprises 16 residues. The germline V gene encodes CDR1 SGHRS and CDR2 YFSETQ. The CDR3: CASRPSPTGPQETQYF. In DNA form, the CDR3 reads TGCGCCAGCAGACCATCCCCGACAGGACCCCAAGAGACCCAGTACTTC. Supplemented by reference TRBV5-1 and TRBJ2-5, the full variable domain reads KAGVTQTPRYLIKTRGQQVTLSCSPISGHRSVSWYQQTPGQGLQFLFEYFSETQRNKGNFPGRFSGRQFSNSRSEMNVSTLELGDSALYLCASRPSPTGPQETQYFGPGTRLLVL.

The gene calls are TRBV5-4 and TRBJ2-3; TRBD1 aligns across 8 bases. The J segment lost 4 bases and the V segment lost 0 bases, leaving 7 bases of the junction unmatched. The CDR3 length is 16 residues. Per the germline V gene, CDR1 is SGHNT and CDR2 is YYREEE (reference sequence). The CDR3 DNA reads as TGTGCCAGCAGCTTGGCCGCAGGGGGCCTTGCAGATACGCAGTATTTT. Protein sequence: CASSLAAGGLADTQYF.

V and J are TRBV7-6 and TRBJ2-3, with D tentatively TRBD2 (7 bases). Germline V gene sequence: CDR1 SGHVS, CDR2 FNYEAQ. This CDR3 is built from 16 residues. The V end was cut by 5 bases, the J end by 0 bases, with 15 bases between. This chain's CDR3 is CASSQEGGSSTDTQYF. The CDR3 coding sequence is TGTGCCAGCAGCCAGGAGGGGGGGTCTAGCACAGATACGCAGTATTTT.

V and J are TRBV28 and TRBJ1-1, with a possible D match to TRBD1 (5 bases). This CDR3 is 14 amino acids long. CDR1 is MDHEN, CDR2 SYDVKM, per germline. Trimming took 4 bases from V and 6 from J, leaving 15 bases between them. The CDR3 bases are TGTGCCAGCAGTTCCCAGCGGGGGATCGCTGAAGCTTTCTTT. As protein: CASSSQRGIAEAFF.

The rearrangement joins TRBV29-1 to TRBJ1-4, with D maybe TRBD1 (6 bases). This CDR3 is built from 14 residues. V was shortened by 6 bases and J by 5 bases, with 16 bases between the two germline ends. CDR1 SQVTM and CDR2 ANQGSEA come from the germline V gene. The CDR3 DNA follows: TGCAGCGTCAAACCGGACAGCCAGAATGAAAAACTGTTTTTT. The encoded protein is CSVKPDSQNEKLFF.

The genes are TRBV7-2 and TRBJ2-5; 7 nucleotides align to TRBD2. From germline, CDR1 is SGHTA and CDR2 FQGNSA. The CDR3 spans 13 residues. V lost 4 bases to trimming and J lost 5 bases; unmatched junction nucleotides: 4. The CDR3 DNA sequence: TGTGCCAGCAGCTGGGGGAGGGAGGAGACCCAGTACTTC. Protein sequence: CASSWGREETQYF.

The chain uses TRBV28 and TRBJ2-4; D gene unclear. V dropped 3 bases and J dropped 7 bases, with 7 bases sitting between them. From germline, CDR1 is MDHEN and CDR2 SYDVKM. The CDR3 has 12 amino acids. The CDR3 loop reads CASSLIRNIQYF. CDR3 DNA: TGTGCCAGCAGTTTGATTCGGAACATTCAGTACTTC. The complete variable domain, with remaining parts taken from reference TRBV28 and TRBJ2-4, reads DVKVTQSSRYLVKRTGEKVFLECVQDMDHENMFWYRQDPGLGLRLIYFSYDVKMKEKGDIPEGYSVSREKKERFSLILESASTNQTSMYLCASSLIRNIQYFGAGTRLSVL.